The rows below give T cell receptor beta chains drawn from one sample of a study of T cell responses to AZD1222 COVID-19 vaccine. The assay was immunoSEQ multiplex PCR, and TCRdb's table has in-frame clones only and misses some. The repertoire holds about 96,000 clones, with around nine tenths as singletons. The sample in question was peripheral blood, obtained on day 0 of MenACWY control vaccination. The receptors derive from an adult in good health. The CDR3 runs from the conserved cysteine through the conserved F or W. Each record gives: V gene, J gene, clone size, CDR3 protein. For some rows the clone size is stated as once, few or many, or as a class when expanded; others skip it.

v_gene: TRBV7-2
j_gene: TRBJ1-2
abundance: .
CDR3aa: CASRFGGSDYGYTF

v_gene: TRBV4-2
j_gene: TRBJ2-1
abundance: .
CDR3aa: CASSPLDSGGYYNEQFF

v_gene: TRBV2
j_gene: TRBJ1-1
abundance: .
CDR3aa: CATTGGNTEAFF

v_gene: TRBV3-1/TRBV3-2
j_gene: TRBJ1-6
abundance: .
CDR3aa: CASSRDYYNSPLHF

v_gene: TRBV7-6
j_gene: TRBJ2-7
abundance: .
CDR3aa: CASSLRIRDEQYF

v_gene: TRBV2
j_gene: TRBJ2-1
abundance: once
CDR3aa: CASSQTDSYPYRAGNEQFF

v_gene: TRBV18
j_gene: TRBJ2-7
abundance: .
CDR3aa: CASSPKETSEYEQYF

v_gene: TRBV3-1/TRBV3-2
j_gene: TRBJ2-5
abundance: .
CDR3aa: CASSLGGVPGETQYF

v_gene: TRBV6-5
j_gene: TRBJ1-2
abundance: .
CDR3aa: CASSFLTGGKGYTF

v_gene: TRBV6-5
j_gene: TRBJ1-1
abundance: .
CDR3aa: CASSYGTGPGTEAFF

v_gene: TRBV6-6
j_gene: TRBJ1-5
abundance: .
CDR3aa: CASSPSGGQHF

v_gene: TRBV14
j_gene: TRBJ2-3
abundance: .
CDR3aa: CASSPQTGAGTDTQYF

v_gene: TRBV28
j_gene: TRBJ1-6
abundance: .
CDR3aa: CASSLFPGTNNSPLHF

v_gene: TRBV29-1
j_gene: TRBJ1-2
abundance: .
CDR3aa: CSVNDRENYGYTF

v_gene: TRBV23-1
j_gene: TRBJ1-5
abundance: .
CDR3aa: CASGDRDRADQPQHF

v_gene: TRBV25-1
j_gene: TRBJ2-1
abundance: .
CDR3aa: CASSDRSVEQFF

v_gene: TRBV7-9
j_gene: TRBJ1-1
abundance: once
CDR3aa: CASSPGAINMYTEAFF

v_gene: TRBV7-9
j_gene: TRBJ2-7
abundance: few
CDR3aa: CASSWGAYEQYF

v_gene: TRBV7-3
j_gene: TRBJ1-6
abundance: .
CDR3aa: CASSSGSFGDSPLHF

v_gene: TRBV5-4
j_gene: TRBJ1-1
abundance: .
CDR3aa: CASSSDWNTEAFF

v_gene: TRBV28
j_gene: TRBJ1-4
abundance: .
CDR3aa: CASSLAGVNEKLFF

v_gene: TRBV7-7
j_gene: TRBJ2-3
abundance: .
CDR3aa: CASSSTQGAADTQYF

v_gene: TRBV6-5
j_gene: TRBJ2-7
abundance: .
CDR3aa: CASSSTGTEYPYEQYF

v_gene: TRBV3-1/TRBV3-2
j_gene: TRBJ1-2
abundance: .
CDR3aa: CASSQNPGTGGSGYTF

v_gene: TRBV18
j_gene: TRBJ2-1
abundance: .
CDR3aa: CASSPGSGGGFRLFF

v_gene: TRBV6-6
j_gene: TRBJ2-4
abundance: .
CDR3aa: CASSYSQGAKNIQYF

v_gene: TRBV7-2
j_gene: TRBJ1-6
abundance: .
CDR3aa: CASSLDRDRGYRYF

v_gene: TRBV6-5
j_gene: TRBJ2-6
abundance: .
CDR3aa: CASWDGLSGANVLTF

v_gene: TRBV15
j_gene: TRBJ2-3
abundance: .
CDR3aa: CATSRDPDYTDTQYF

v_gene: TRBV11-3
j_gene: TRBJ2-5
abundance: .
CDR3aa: CASSLAGDYQETQYF

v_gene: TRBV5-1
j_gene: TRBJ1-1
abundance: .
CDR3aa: CASTGSEDTEAFF

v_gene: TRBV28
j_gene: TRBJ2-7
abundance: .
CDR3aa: CASRGVSYEQYF

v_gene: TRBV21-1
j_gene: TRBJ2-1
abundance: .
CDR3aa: CASSGGTSGPLSFNEQFF

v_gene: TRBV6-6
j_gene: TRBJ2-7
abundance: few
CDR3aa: CASSYGDTSEQYF

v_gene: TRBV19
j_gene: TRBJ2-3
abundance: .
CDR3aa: CASSILPGLAGPTDTQYF

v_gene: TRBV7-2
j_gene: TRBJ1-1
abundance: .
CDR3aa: CASSFSWGNTEAFF

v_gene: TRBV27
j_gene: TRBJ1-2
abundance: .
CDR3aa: CASSLSGVDGYTF

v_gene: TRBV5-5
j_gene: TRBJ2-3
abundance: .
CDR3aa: CASSTGTGTDTQYF

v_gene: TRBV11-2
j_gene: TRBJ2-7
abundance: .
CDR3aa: CASSLETGLLRYEQYF

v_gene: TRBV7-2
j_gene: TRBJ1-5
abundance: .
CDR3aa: CASSLGTGTRPQHF

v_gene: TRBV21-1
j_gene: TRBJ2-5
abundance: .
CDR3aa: CASSKGDTGSQETQYF

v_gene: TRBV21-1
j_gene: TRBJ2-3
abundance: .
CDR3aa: CASSKSQYRISSGRVVDTQYF

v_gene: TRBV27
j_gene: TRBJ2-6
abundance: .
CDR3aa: CASSLEPPVRTGANVLTF

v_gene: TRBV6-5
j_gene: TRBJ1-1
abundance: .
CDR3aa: CASRGQTENTEAFF

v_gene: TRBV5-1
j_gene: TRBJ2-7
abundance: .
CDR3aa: CASSPLRTGEVSEQYF

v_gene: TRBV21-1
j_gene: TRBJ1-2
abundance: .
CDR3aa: CASITGTGGSNYGYTF

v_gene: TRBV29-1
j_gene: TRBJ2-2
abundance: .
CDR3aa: CSAQGGMGQLANTGELFF

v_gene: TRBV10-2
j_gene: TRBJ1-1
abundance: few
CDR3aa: CASRAGWGTEAFF

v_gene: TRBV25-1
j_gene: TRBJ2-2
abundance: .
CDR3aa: CASSEGSRGNTGELFF

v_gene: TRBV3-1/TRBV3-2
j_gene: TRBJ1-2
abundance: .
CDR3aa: CASSPSDRANYGYTF

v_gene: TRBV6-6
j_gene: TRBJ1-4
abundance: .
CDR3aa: CASRLPGGEKLFF

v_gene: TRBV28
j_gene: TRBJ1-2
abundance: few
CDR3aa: CAGSGNYGYTF

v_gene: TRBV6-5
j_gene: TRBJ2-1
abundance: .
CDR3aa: CASPEGRDIDNEQFF

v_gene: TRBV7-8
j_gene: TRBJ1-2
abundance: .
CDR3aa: CASSFGTGFGYTF

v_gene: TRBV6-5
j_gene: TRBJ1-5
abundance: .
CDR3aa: CASSPGQINQPQHF

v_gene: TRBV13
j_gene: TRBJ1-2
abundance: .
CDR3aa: CASSSPGGEGDYGYTF